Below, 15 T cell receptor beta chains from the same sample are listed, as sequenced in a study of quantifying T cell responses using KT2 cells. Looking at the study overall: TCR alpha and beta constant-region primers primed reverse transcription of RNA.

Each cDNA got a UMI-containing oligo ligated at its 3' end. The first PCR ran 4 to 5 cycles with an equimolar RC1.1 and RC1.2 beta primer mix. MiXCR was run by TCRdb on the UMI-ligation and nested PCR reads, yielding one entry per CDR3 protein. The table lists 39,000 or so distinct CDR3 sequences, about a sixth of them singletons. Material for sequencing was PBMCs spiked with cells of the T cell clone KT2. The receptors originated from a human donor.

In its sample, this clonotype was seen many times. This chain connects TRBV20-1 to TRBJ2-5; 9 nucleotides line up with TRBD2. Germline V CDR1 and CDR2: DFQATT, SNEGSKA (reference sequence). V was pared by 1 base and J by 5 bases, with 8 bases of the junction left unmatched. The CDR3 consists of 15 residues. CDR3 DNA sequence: TGCAGTGCTAGAGGACTAGCGGTAGGGCTGGAGACCCAGTACTTC. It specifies CSARGLAVGLETQYF.

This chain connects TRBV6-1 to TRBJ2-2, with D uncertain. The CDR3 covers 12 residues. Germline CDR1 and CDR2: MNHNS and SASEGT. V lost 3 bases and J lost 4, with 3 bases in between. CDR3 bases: TGTGCCAGCAGTGATGGCACCGGGGAGCTGTTTTTT. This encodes CASSDGTGELFF.

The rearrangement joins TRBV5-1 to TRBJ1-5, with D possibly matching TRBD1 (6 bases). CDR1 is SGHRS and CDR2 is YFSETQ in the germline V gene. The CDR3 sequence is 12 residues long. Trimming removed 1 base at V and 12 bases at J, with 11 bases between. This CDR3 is CASSLMRQDQHF. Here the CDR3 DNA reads TGCGCCAGCAGCTTGATGCGACAGGACCAGCATTTT.

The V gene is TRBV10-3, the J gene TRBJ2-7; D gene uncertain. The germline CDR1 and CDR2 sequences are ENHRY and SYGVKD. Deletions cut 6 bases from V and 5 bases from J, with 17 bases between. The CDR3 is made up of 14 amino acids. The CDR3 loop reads CAIRLGLNVDEQYF. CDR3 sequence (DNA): TGTGCCATCAGGTTGGGCTTAAACGTCGACGAGCAGTACTTC.

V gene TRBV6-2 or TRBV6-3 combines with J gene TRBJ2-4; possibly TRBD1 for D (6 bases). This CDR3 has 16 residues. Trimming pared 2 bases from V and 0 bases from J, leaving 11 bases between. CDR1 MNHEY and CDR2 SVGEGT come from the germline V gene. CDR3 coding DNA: TGTGCCAGCAGTTACGCCGGACAGCTAGCCAAAAACATTCAGTACTTC. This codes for CASSYAGQLAKNIQYF.

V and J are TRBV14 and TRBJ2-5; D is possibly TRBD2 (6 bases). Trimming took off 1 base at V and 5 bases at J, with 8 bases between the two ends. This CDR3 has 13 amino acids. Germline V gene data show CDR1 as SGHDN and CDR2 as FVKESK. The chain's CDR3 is CASSQGLVETQYF. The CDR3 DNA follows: TGTGCCAGCAGCCAAGGACTAGTCGAGACCCAGTACTTC.

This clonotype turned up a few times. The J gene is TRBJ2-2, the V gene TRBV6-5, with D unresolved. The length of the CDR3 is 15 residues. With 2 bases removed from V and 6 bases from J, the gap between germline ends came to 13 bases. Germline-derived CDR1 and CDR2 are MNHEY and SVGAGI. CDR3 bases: TGTGCCAGCAGTTACGACGTGGGCTCACCCGGGGAGCTGTTTTTT. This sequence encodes CASSYDVGSPGELFF.

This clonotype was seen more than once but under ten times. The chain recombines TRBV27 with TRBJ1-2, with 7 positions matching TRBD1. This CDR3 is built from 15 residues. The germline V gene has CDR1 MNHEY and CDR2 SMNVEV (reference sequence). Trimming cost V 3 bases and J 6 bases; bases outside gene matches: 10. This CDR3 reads CASSFGNRGRDGYTF. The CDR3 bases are TGTGCCAGCAGTTTTGGTAACAGGGGTCGGGATGGCTACACCTTC.

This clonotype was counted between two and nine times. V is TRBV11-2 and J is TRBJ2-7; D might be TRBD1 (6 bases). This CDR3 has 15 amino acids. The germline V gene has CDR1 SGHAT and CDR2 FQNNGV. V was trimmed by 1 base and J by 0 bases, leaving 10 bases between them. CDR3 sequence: CASSLAPDSSYEQYF. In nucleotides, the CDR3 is TGTGCCAGCAGCTTAGCCCCGGACAGCTCCTACGAGCAGTACTTC.

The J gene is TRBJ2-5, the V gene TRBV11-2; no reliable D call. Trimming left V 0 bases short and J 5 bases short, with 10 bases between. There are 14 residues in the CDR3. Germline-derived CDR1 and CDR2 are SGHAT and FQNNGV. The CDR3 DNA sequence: TGTGCCAGCAGCTTAGATATCCAGTCCGAGACCCAGTACTTC. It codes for CASSLDIQSETQYF.

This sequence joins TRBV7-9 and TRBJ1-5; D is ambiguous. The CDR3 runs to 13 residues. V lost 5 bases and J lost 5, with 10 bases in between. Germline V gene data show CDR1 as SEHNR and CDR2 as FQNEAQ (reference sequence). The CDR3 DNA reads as TGTGCCAGCAGCCCCTCAGGCGATCAGCCCCAGCATTTT. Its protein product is CASSPSGDQPQHF.

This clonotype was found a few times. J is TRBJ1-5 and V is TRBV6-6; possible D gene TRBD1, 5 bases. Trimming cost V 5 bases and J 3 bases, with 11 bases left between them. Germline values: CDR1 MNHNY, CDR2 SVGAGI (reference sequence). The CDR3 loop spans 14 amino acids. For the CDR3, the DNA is TGTGCCAGCAGTCGGGACGGATTCAATCAGCCCCAGCATTTT. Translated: CASSRDGFNQPQHF.

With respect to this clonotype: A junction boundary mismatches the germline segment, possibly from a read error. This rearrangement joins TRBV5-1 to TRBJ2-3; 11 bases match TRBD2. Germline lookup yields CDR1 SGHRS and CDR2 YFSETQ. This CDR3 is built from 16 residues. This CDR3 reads CAGSLGTSGGPDTQYF. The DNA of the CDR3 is TGCGCCGGCAGCTTGGGCACTAGCGGGGGACCAGATACGCAGTATTTT.

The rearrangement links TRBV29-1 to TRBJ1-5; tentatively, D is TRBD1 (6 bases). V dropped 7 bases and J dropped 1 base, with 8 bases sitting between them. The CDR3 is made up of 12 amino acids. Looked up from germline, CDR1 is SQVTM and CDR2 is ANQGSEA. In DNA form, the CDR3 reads TGCAGCGCGGGGGGCAGCAATCAGCCCCAGCATTTT. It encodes CSAGGSNQPQHF.

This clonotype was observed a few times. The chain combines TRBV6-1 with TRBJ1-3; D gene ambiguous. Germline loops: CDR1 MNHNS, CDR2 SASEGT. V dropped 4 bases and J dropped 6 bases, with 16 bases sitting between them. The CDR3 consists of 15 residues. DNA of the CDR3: TGTGCCAGCAGTGGAGATCGATGGCTGCAAAACACCATATATTTT. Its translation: CASSGDRWLQNTIYF.